This T cell receptor beta chain was captured in a study of T cell repertoires in cytomegalovirus infection (dated by TCRdb to the late 2010s). About the study as a whole: Donor HLA type was relevant to the analysis, because carriage of CMV infection together with the matching HLA type was indicated by public TCR beta signatures. What the research found in general, with its limitations: In the ex vivo response, HLA-C-restricted CMV-specific TCR beta clonotypes were dominant, and in two of eight donors the single most frequent clonotype came from this HLA-C-restricted group. Cumulative frequency of public TCR beta family members discriminated carriers of CMV infection plus the relevant HLA type in this cohort and an independent 352-donor cohort.

V loses 1 base at its end and J loses 6 bases; junction bases beyond the gene matches: 10. CDR1 and CDR2 (SGHVS, FQNEAQ) derive from the germline V gene. From the cysteine through the phenylalanine, the CDR3 covers 16 amino acids. Only the CDR3 DNA stays, 48 bases, in frame from base 1. This clonotype has a count of ten or more. The antigen it binds to is not known. No base quality information exists; no much larger clone differs at one position. The sequencing machine was an Illumina HiSeq 1500. TCRdb reran the public reads through fastp at Q25 and MiXCR, keeping productive beta chains. Rows merge per CDR3 protein into single entries with the most common DNA and genes. The sample yields fewer than 550,000 distinct CDR3 sequences; 11% were counted once. Around 9.6% of the sample goes to the ten largest clones.

Sequenced input: PBMCs. The clonotype comes from a human donor in good health (CMV status not recorded). Some clones in this sample may be carry-over from other donors' samples. The V gene is TRBV7-8 and the J gene is TRBJ2-3, with 7 central nucleotides matching TRBD2. The CDR3 in this case is CASSLVRGSEMDTQYF. The bases read TGTGCCAGCAGCTTAGTGCGCGGGAGTGAGATGGATACGCAGTATTTT.